This TCR beta chain originates from a study of cytomegalovirus exposure and HLA in healthy donors. PCR employed 60 Vbeta and 13 Jbeta primers. Method: immunoSEQ multiplex PCR; TCRdb's copy keeps in-frame clones and lacks some. This table has roughly 120,000 clones, about 74% appearing once. Healthy bone marrow donors formed the donor group. Overall study results and limits: In vitro work confirmed that a few CMV-associated chains recognize CMV antigens. Later analysis demonstrated an association between a missense DCLRE1C variant and TCR beta V- and J-gene trimming.

CDR3 length equals 15 residues. V lost 6 bases, J lost 0 bases, and 12 bases lay in between. Germline CDR1 and CDR2: MNHEY and SMNVEV (reference sequence). About this clone itself: The antigen is undetermined.

This clonotype was obtained from a woman aged 45-65 years in good health and CMV-seropositive. The chain employs TRBV27 and TRBJ2-1; maybe TRBD2 (5 bases). What was sequenced was PBMCs. The CDR3 region is CASRKGLPSYNEQFF. CDR3 DNA: TGTGCCAGCAGAAAAGGACTTCCCTCCTACAATGAGCAGTTCTTC.